This TCR beta chain stems from a study of shared clonotypes between healthy human individuals. Looking at the study overall: Each donor's CD8 memory used one plate, CD8 naive two, each CD4 subset three.

Deep-level assay runs were performed. Data came from immunoSEQ multiplex PCR; TCRdb stores just in-frame clones and leaves some out. The table shows almost 700,000 clones, with 92% occurring only once. Study-wide results and caveats: Limited genetic and exposure-history diversity came from having few donors. The study found about 4.6% of naive CD4 clonotypes shared across four donors.

As defined, naive CD8 cells were CD45RO-negative and positively selected for CCR7, with terminally differentiated effector memory CD45RA+ cells excluded. This clone came up once. Its antigen is currently unknown. Germline lookup yields CDR1 MDHEN and CDR2 SYDVKM. V was shortened by 2 bases and J by 3 bases, with 16 bases between the two germline ends. This CDR3 spans 17 amino acids. Sequencing used naive CD8+ T cells sorted from blood. The chain joins TRBV28 to TRBJ2-2, with a tentative D call TRBD2 (5 bases). The sequence was collected from a man younger than 45 in good health. CDR3 region: CASSLLPHGIDTGELFF. In nucleotides, the CDR3 is TGTGCCAGCAGTTTACTTCCACACGGGATTGACACCGGGGAGCTGTTTTTT. Drawing the rest from reference TRBV28 and TRBJ2-2, the complete variable domain is DVKVTQSSRYLVKRTGEKVFLECVQDMDHENMFWYRQDPGLGLRLIYFSYDVKMKEKGDIPEGYSVSREKKERFSLILESASTNQTSMYLCASSLLPHGIDTGELFFGEGSRLTVL.